The present T cell receptor beta chain was sequenced within a study of shared T cell receptors in the human thymus. Unmatched junction bases numbered 8, after V lost 4 bases and J lost 2 bases. The germline V gene encodes CDR1 SGDLS and CDR2 YYNGEE. The CDR3 extends over 15 amino acids. Sequencing used immunoSEQ multiplex PCR; TCRdb keeps in-frame clones, though not all of them. The repertoire holds hundreds of thousands of clones, with 70% to 90% as singletons. These data also formed part of another study, on human thymus T cells. That paper notes: Healthy Finnish infants undergoing corrective surgery for congenital heart defects were used as donors. Thymic samples were excised during corrective heart operations.

The sequence derives from a boy under three years old with a congenital heart defect. Material: thymocytes. The rearrangement uses TRBV9 and TRBJ1-2; 7 bases agree with TRBD1. Here the CDR3 DNA reads TGTGCCAGCAGCCCTCTAGCAGGGGGGAACTATGGCTACACCTTC. Protein product: CASSPLAGGNYGYTF. Filled out from reference TRBV9 and TRBJ1-2, the complete variable domain reads DSGVTQTPKHLITATGQRVTLRCSPRSGDLSVYWYQQSLDQGLQFLIQYYNGEERAKGNILERFSAQQFPDLHSELNLSSLELGDSALYFCASSPLAGGNYGYTFGSGTRLTVV.